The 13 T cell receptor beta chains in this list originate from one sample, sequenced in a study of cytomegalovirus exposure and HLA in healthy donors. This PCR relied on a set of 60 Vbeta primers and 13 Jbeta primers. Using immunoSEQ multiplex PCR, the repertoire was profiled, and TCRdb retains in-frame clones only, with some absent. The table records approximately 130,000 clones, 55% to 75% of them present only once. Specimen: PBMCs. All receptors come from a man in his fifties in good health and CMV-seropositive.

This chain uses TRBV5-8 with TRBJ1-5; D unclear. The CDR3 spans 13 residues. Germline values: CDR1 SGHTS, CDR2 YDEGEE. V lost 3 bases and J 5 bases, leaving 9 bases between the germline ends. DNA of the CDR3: TGTGCCAGCAGCTGGACTGCGGATCAGCCCCAGCATTTT. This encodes CASSWTADQPQHF.

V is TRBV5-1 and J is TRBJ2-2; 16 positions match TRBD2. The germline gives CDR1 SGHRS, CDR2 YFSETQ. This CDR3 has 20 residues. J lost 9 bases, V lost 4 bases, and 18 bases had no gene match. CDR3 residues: CASSPLGAGTSGGAVRELFF. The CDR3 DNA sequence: TGCGCCAGCAGCCCCCTGGGAGCCGGGACTAGCGGGGGGGCCGTCCGGGAGCTGTTTTTT. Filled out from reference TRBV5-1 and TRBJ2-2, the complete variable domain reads KAGVTQTPRYLIKTRGQQVTLSCSPISGHRSVSWYQQTPGQGLQFLFEYFSETQRNKGNFPGRFSGRQFSNSRSEMNVSTLELGDSALYLCASSPLGAGTSGGAVRELFFGEGSRLTVL.

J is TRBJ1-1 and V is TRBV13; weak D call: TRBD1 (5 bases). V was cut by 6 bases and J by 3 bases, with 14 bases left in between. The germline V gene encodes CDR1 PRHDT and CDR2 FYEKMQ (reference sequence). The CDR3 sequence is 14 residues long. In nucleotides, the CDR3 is TGTGCCAGCAGTGAACGGGCAGGGCACACTGAAGCTTTCTTT. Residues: CASSERAGHTEAFF. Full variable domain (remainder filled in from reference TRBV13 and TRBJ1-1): AAGVIQSPRHLIKEKRETATLKCYPIPRHDTVYWYQQGPGQDPQFLISFYEKMQSDKGSIPDRFSAQQFSDYHSELNMSSLELGDSALYFCASSERAGHTEAFFGQGTRLTVV.

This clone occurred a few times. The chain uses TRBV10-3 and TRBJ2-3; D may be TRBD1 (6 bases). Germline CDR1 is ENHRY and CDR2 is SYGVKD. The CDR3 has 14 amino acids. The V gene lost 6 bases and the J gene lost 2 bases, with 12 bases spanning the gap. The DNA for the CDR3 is TGTGCCATCAGCAGACAGGAAGACACAGATACGCAGTATTTT. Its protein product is CAISRQEDTDTQYF.

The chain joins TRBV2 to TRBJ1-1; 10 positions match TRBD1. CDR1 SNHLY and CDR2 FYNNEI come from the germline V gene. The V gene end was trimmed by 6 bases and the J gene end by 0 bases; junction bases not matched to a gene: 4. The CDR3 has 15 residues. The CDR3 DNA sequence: TGTGCCAGCAGCTCCGGGACAGGGGTGAACACTGAAGCTTTCTTT. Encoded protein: CASSSGTGVNTEAFF.

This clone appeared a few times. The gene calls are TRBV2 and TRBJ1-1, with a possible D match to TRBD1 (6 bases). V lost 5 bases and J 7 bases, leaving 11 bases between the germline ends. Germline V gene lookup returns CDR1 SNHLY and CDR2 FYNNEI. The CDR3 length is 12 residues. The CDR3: CASSTGFSEAFF. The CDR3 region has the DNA TGTGCCAGCAGTACAGGGTTCAGTGAAGCTTTCTTT.

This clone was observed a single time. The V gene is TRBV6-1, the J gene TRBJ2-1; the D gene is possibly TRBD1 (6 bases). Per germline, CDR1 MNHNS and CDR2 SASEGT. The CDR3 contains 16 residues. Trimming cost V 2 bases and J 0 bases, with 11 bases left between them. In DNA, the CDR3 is TGTGCCAGCAGTGAAATCCAGGGGAACTCCTACAATGAGCAGTTCTTC. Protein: CASSEIQGNSYNEQFF.

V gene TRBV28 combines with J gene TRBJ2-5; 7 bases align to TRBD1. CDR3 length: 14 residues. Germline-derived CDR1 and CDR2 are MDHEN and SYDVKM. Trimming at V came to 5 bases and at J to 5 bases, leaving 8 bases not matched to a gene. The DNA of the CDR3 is TGTGCCAGCAGTAGCCCAGGGGGTTGGGAGACCCAGTACTTC. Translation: CASSSPGGWETQYF.

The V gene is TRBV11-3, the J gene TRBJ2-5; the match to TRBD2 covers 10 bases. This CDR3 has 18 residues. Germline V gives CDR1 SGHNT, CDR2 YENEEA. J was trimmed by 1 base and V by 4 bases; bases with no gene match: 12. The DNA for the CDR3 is TGTGCCAGCAGCTCCCCTAGCGGGAGCATTGGATTCCAAGAGACCCAGTACTTC. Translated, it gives CASSSPSGSIGFQETQYF.

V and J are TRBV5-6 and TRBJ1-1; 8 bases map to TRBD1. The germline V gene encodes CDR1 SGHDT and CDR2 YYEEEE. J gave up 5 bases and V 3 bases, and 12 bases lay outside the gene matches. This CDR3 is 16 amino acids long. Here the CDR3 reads CASSSAGGVGKTEAFF. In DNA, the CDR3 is TGTGCCAGCAGCTCGGCAGGGGGCGTCGGAAAAACTGAAGCTTTCTTT.

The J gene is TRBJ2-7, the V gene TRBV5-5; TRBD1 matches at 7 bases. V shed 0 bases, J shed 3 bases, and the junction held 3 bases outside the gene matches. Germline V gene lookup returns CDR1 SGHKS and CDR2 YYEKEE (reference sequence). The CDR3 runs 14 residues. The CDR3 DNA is TGTGCCAGCAGCTTGGCCCCAGGGGGCTACGAGCAGTACTTC. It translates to CASSLAPGGYEQYF.

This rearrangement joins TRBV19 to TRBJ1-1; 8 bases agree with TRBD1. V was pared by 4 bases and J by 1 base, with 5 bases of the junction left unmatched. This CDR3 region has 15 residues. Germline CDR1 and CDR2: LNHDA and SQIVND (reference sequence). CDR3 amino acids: CASSRPGQANTEAFF. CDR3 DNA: TGTGCCAGTAGTAGACCGGGACAGGCGAACACTGAAGCTTTCTTT. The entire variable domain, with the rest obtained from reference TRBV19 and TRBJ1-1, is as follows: DGGITQSPKYLFRKEGQNVTLSCEQNLNHDAMYWYRQDPGQGLRLIYYSQIVNDFQKGDIAEGYSVSREKKESFPLTVTSAQKNPTAFYLCASSRPGQANTEAFFGQGTRLTVV.

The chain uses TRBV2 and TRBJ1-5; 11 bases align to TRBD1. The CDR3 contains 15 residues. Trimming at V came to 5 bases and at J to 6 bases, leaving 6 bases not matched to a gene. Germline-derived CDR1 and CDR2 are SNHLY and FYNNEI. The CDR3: CASSSGTGGGQPQHF. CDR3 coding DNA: TGTGCCAGCAGTTCCGGGACAGGGGGTGGTCAGCCCCAGCATTTT.